This TCR beta chain was sequenced for a study of T cells after yellow fever vaccination. Overall study findings and caveats: The secondary response peaked faster, at day 5 versus 15, but was weaker.

This clonotype has just a few counts. Its cognate antigen is unknown. TCRdb passed the 5' RACE reads through MiXCR, listing each CDR3 protein once. The table has 300,000 to 400,000 distinct CDR3 sequences, around 12% seen once. J was trimmed by 5 bases and V by 1 base; bases with no gene match: 1. Germline V gene sequence: CDR1 MNHEY, CDR2 SVGAGI. The CDR3 totals 14 residues. This chain connects TRBV6-5 to TRBJ2-1; 8 bases are shared with TRBD2. The sequence was collected from a young man who received the YFV17D yellow fever vaccine. This material consisted of CD4+ T cells sorted from PBMCs, taken 15 days after the yellow fever booster vaccination. The CDR3 bases are TGTGCCAGCAGTTACTGGCGGGGGGACAATGAGCAGTTCTTC. Translating gives CASSYWRGDNEQFF.